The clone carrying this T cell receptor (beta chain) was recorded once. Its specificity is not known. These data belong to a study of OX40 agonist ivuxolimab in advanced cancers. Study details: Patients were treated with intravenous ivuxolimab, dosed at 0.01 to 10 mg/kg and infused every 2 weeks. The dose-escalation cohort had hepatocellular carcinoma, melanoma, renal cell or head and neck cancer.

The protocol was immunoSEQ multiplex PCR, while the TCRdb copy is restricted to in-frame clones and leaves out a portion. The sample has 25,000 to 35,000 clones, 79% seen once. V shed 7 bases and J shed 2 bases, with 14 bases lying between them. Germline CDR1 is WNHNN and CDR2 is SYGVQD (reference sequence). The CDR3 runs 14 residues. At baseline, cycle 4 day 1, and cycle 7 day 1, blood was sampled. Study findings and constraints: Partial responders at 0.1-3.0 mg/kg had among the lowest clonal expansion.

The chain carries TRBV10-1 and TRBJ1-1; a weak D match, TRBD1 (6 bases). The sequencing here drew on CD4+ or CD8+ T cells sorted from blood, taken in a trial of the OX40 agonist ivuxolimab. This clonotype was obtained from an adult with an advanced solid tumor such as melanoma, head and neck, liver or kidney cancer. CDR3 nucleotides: TGCGCCAGCAAAGCAGGGGACCTTAACACTGAAGCTTTCTTT. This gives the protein CASKAGDLNTEAFF.